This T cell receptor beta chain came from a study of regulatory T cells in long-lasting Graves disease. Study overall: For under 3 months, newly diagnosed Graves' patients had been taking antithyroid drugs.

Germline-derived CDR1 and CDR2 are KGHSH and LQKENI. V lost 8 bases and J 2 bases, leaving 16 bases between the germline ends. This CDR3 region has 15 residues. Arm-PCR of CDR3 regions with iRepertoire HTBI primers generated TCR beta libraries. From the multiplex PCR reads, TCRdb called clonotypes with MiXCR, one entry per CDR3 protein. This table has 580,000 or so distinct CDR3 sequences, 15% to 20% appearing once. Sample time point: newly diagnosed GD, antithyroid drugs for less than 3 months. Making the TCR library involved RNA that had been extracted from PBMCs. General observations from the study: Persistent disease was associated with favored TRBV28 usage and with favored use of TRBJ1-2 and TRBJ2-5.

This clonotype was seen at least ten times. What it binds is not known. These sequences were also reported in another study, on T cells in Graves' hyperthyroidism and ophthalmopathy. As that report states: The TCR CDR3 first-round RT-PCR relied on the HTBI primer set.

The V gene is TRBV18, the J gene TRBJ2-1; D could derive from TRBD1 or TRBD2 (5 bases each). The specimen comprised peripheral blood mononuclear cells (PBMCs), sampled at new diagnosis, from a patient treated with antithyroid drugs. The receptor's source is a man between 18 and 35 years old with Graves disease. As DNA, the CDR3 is TGTGCCAGCGCCTCCCGGGACGTGGCCTACAATGAGCAGTTCTTC. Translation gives CASASRDVAYNEQFF.